These 5 T cell receptor beta chains share one sample of origin, sequenced in a study of blood T cells in healthy people across ages. Sample-barcoded 5' priming and a J-beta primer mix drove a second PCR of roughly 6 to 12 cycles. From the 5' RACE reads, TCRdb called clonotypes with MiXCR, one entry per CDR3 protein. The profile shows around 1,500,000 distinct CDR3 sequences, roughly 40% of them singletons. The sample was blood. These receptors all stem from a woman aged 18-29 years in good health.

The chain couples TRBV6-1 to TRBJ2-3; 7 bases agree with TRBD2. The CDR3 has 15 amino acids. Germline V gene lookup returns CDR1 MNHNS and CDR2 SASEGT. The ends lost 6 bases at V and 1 base at J; junction bases unmatched: 7. For the CDR3, the DNA is TGTGCCAGCAGCACACAGCGGGGTGGCACAGATACGCAGTATTTT. This gives the protein CASSTQRGGTDTQYF.

This clonotype was picked up a small number of times. The chain is built from TRBV7-3 and TRBJ2-2; weak D call: TRBD1 (6 bases). This CDR3 is 14 amino acids long. The germline V and J ends were trimmed by 5 bases and 6 bases, with 13 bases remaining between them. Germline loops: CDR1 SGHTA, CDR2 FQGTGA. The CDR3 is CASSIYRESGELFF. The CDR3 DNA follows: TGTGCCAGCAGCATCTACAGGGAGTCCGGGGAGCTGTTTTTT.

Comments on this clonotype: At one boundary the junction diverges from the germline segment, which might be a read error. The rearrangement joins TRBV5-1 to TRBJ1-2; D is possibly TRBD1 (5 bases). The CDR3 extends over 14 amino acids. Germline CDR1 and CDR2: SGHRS and YFSETQ. In DNA, the CDR3 is TGCGCCAGCAGCCCCCAGACAGCCTACTATGGCTGCACCTTC. It is translated as CASSPQTAYYGCTF. The full variable domain, in which reference TRBV5-1 and TRBJ1-2 provide the parts outside the CDR3, is KAGVTQTPRYLIKTRGQQVTLSCSPISGHRSVSWYQQTPGQGLQFLFEYFSETQRNKGNFPGRFSGRQFSNSRSEMNVSTLELGDSALYLCASSPQTAYYGCTFGSGTRLTVV.

In its sample, this clonotype was seen a few times. This chain uses TRBV2 with TRBJ2-1; 8 bases align to TRBD2. The CDR3 has 16 amino acids. The V segment lost 8 bases and the J segment 4 bases; nucleotides outside the gene matches: 13. CDR1 and CDR2 from the germline V gene are SNHLY and FYNNEI. CDR3 sequence reads: CASLKNLAGLYNEQFF. As DNA, the CDR3 is TGTGCCAGCCTTAAGAACCTAGCGGGCCTATACAATGAGCAGTTCTTC.

V gene TRBV11-2 combines with J gene TRBJ2-5, with 13 nucleotides matching TRBD2. V lost 5 bases, J lost 3 bases, and 6 bases stayed unmatched. CDR3 length: 16 amino acids. Germline V gene sequence: CDR1 SGHAT, CDR2 FQNNGV. The chain's CDR3 is CASSRPGLAGEETQYF. CDR3 bases: TGTGCCAGCAGCCGACCTGGACTAGCGGGGGAAGAGACCCAGTACTTC.